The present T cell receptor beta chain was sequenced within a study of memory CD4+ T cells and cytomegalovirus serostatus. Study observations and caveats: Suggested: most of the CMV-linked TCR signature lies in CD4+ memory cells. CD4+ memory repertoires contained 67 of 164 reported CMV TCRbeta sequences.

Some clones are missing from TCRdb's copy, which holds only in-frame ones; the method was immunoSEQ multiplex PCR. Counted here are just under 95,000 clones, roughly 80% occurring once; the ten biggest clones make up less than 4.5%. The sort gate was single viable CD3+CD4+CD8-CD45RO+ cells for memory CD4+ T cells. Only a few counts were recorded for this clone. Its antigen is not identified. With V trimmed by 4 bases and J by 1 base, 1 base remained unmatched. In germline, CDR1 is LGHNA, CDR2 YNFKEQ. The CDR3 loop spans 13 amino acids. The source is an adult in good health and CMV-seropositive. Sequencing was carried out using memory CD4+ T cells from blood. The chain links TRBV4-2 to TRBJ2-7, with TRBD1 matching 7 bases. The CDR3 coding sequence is TGTGCCAGCAGCCGGGACAGATCCTACGAGCAGTACTTC. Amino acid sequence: CASSRDRSYEQYF.